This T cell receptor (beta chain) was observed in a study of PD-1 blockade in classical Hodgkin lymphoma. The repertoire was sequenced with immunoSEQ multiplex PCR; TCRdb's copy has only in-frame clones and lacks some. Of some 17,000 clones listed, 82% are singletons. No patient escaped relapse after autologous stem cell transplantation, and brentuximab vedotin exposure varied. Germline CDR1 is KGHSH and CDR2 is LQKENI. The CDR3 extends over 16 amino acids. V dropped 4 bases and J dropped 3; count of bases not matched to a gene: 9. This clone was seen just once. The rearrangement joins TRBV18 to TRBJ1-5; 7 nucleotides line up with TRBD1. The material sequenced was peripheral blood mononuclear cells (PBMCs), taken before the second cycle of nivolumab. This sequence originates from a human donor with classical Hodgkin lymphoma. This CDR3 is CASSLYRQGVNQPQHF. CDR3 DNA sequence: TGTGCCAGCTCACTATACCGACAGGGCGTCAATCAGCCCCAGCATTTT.